This is a list of T cell receptor beta chains from one sample in a study of T-cell memory formation after mild COVID-19. TCRdb used MiXCR to reprocess the 5' RACE reads, holding one entry per CDR3 protein. The sample yields 530,000 or so distinct CDR3 sequences, approximately 15% seen once. Material: PBMCs or a T cell subset sorted from them (not recorded which). These TCRs come from an adult woman who had mild COVID-19 (a few samples of this study predate the infection). Cell type and time point are not known. CDR3s include the opening cysteine and the closing phenylalanine or tryptophan. Each record gives: clone size, J gene, V gene, D gene, CDR3 protein, CDR3 DNA. A D gene is named only where the DNA matches it firmly. Size is stated for part of the rows, as once, few or many counts, or as a class when the clone is expanded.

clone size: NA
J gene: TRBJ2-1
V gene: TRBV3-1
D gene: NA
CDR3 protein: CASSQGRNNEQFF
CDR3 DNA: TGTGCCAGCAGCCAAGGACGGAACAATGAGCAGTTCTTC

clone size: NA
J gene: TRBJ1-2
V gene: TRBV9
D gene: NA
CDR3 protein: CASSVISTFDGYDYGYTF
CDR3 DNA: TGTGCCAGCAGCGTAATCTCGACATTCGACGGATACGACTATGGCTACACCTTC

clone size: few
J gene: TRBJ2-1
V gene: TRBV3-1
D gene: NA
CDR3 protein: CASRGPGATREQFF
CDR3 DNA: TGTGCCAGCAGAGGTCCCGGCGCGACGCGAGAGCAGTTCTTC

clone size: NA
J gene: TRBJ2-7
V gene: TRBV6-5
D gene: NA
CDR3 protein: CASSYGGKEYF
CDR3 DNA: TGTGCCAGCAGTTACGGGGGGAAGGAGTACTTC

clone size: NA
J gene: TRBJ1-5
V gene: TRBV6-5
D gene: NA
CDR3 protein: CASSNVGDSNQPQHF
CDR3 DNA: TGTGCCAGCAGTAACGTCGGAGATAGCAATCAGCCCCAGCATTTT

clone size: NA
J gene: TRBJ2-3
V gene: TRBV5-5
D gene: NA
CDR3 protein: CASSLALPGTGTDTQYF
CDR3 DNA: TGTGCCAGCAGCTTGGCCTTACCCGGTACTGGCACAGATACGCAGTATTTT

clone size: NA
J gene: TRBJ1-1
V gene: TRBV11-3
D gene: NA
CDR3 protein: CASSLGGATATEAFF
CDR3 DNA: TGTGCCAGCAGCTTAGGGGGGGCGACAGCCACTGAAGCTTTCTTT

clone size: NA
J gene: TRBJ2-7
V gene: TRBV12-3/TRBV12-4
D gene: NA
CDR3 protein: CASSLAKIYEQYF
CDR3 DNA: TGTGCCAGCAGTTTAGCCAAAATCTACGAGCAGTACTTC

clone size: few
J gene: TRBJ2-5
V gene: TRBV7-8
D gene: TRBD1
CDR3 protein: CASSASGQAQETQYF
CDR3 DNA: TGTGCCAGCAGCGCTTCAGGACAGGCCCAAGAGACCCAGTACTTC

clone size: few
J gene: TRBJ1-1
V gene: TRBV5-1
D gene: NA
CDR3 protein: CASSLAQENTEAFF
CDR3 DNA: TGCGCCAGCAGCTTGGCCCAAGAGAACACTGAAGCTTTCTTT

clone size: many
J gene: TRBJ2-3
V gene: TRBV18
D gene: NA
CDR3 protein: CASSPPTGTDTQYF
CDR3 DNA: TGTGCCAGCTCACCACCTACAGGAACAGATACGCAGTATTTT

clone size: few
J gene: TRBJ2-2
V gene: TRBV6-2/TRBV6-3
D gene: TRBD2
CDR3 protein: CASSPPTGGPYTGELFF
CDR3 DNA: TGTGCCAGCAGTCCCCCTACGGGAGGGCCTTACACCGGGGAGCTGTTTTTT

clone size: NA
J gene: TRBJ1-1
V gene: TRBV10-3
D gene: NA
CDR3 protein: CAISGGRHEAFF
CDR3 DNA: TGTGCCATCAGTGGGGGCAGACATGAAGCTTTCTTT

clone size: few
J gene: TRBJ2-1
V gene: TRBV20-1
D gene: NA
CDR3 protein: CSARETSRSSYNEQFF
CDR3 DNA: TGCAGTGCTAGAGAAACTTCCCGAAGCTCCTACAATGAGCAGTTCTTC

clone size: NA
J gene: TRBJ2-5
V gene: TRBV14
D gene: NA
CDR3 protein: CASSQGWGVQETQYF
CDR3 DNA: TGTGCCAGCAGCCAAGGTTGGGGGGTCCAAGAGACCCAGTACTTC

clone size: NA
J gene: TRBJ1-1
V gene: TRBV12-3/TRBV12-4
D gene: NA
CDR3 protein: CASSSSGGREAFF
CDR3 DNA: TGTGCCAGCAGTTCTTCCGGGGGCCGTGAAGCTTTCTTT

clone size: few
J gene: TRBJ2-1
V gene: TRBV18
D gene: NA
CDR3 protein: CASSPPDSWSYNEQFF
CDR3 DNA: TGTGCCAGCTCACCACCGGATAGCTGGTCCTACAATGAGCAGTTCTTC

clone size: NA
J gene: TRBJ2-5
V gene: TRBV6-1
D gene: NA
CDR3 protein: CASSEMAVPETQYF
CDR3 DNA: TGTGCCAGCAGTGAAATGGCAGTCCCAGAGACCCAGTACTTC

clone size: NA
J gene: TRBJ2-7
V gene: TRBV15
D gene: TRBD1
CDR3 protein: CATSRVGTGNLEQYF
CDR3 DNA: TGTGCCACCAGCAGAGTGGGGACAGGGAATCTCGAGCAGTACTTC

clone size: few
J gene: TRBJ2-1
V gene: TRBV14
D gene: NA
CDR3 protein: CASSPEPWGDYNEQFF
CDR3 DNA: TGTGCCAGCAGTCCTGAGCCGTGGGGGGACTACAATGAGCAGTTCTTC

clone size: few
J gene: TRBJ1-5
V gene: TRBV20-1
D gene: NA
CDR3 protein: CSARGLPGLAPDSNQPQHF
CDR3 DNA: TGCAGTGCTAGGGGACTACCGGGACTAGCACCTGATAGCAATCAGCCCCAGCATTTT

clone size: NA
J gene: TRBJ2-3
V gene: TRBV5-4
D gene: TRBD1
CDR3 protein: CASSWDRGGDTQYF
CDR3 DNA: TGTGCCAGCAGCTGGGACAGGGGGGGAGATACGCAGTATTTT

clone size: NA
J gene: TRBJ2-1
V gene: TRBV7-3
D gene: TRBD1
CDR3 protein: CASSSGTGFGEQFF
CDR3 DNA: TGTGCCAGCAGCTCTGGGACAGGGTTCGGTGAGCAGTTCTTC

clone size: NA
J gene: TRBJ1-1
V gene: TRBV20-1
D gene: TRBD1
CDR3 protein: CSARRQGAVGEAFF
CDR3 DNA: TGCAGTGCTAGAAGACAGGGGGCCGTGGGTGAAGCTTTCTTT

clone size: few
J gene: TRBJ2-1
V gene: TRBV5-6
D gene: NA
CDR3 protein: CASSLGSGQPIF
CDR3 DNA: TGTGCCAGCAGTTTAGGGTCTGGACAGCCGATCTTC

clone size: NA
J gene: TRBJ2-2
V gene: TRBV6-1
D gene: NA
CDR3 protein: CASRSNPATSGELFF
CDR3 DNA: TGTGCCAGCAGATCAAATCCAGCTACGTCCGGGGAGCTGTTTTTT

clone size: few
J gene: TRBJ1-2
V gene: TRBV9
D gene: NA
CDR3 protein: CASSVVPGSYGYTF
CDR3 DNA: TGTGCCAGCAGCGTAGTCCCGGGGAGCTATGGCTACACCTTC

clone size: NA
J gene: TRBJ2-3
V gene: TRBV3-1
D gene: NA
CDR3 protein: CASSPELIVTDTQYF
CDR3 DNA: TGTGCCAGCAGTCCCGAGTTGATCGTAACAGATACGCAGTATTTT

clone size: few
J gene: TRBJ1-2
V gene: TRBV6-5
D gene: NA
CDR3 protein: CASSYYQGFGYTF
CDR3 DNA: TGTGCCAGCAGTTACTACCAGGGTTTTGGCTACACCTTC

clone size: NA
J gene: TRBJ1-2
V gene: TRBV13
D gene: TRBD1
CDR3 protein: CASSLAGDRSTYGYTF
CDR3 DNA: TGTGCCAGCAGCTTAGCCGGGGACAGGTCGACCTATGGCTACACCTTC

clone size: NA
J gene: TRBJ2-1
V gene: TRBV20-1
D gene: TRBD2
CDR3 protein: CSARVGAGTRRNEQFF
CDR3 DNA: TGCAGTGCTAGAGTGGGAGCCGGGACTAGGAGGAATGAGCAGTTCTTC

clone size: many
J gene: TRBJ2-1
V gene: TRBV5-6
D gene: TRBD1
CDR3 protein: CASSLRDRASEQFF
CDR3 DNA: TGTGCCAGCAGCTTGCGGGACAGGGCTAGTGAGCAGTTCTTC

clone size: NA
J gene: TRBJ1-2
V gene: TRBV24-1
D gene: NA
CDR3 protein: CATSGPGNYGYTF
CDR3 DNA: TGTGCCACCAGTGGTCCAGGGAACTATGGCTACACCTTC

clone size: few
J gene: TRBJ1-1
V gene: TRBV5-6
D gene: NA
CDR3 protein: CASSLLSGREAFF
CDR3 DNA: TGTGCCAGCAGCTTGCTATCCGGACGGGAAGCTTTCTTT

clone size: NA
J gene: TRBJ2-1
V gene: TRBV6-4
D gene: TRBD2
CDR3 protein: CASNPTSRPYNEQFF
CDR3 DNA: TGTGCCAGCAATCCGACTAGCAGACCCTACAATGAGCAGTTCTTC

clone size: NA
J gene: TRBJ1-1
V gene: TRBV6-5
D gene: NA
CDR3 protein: CASSTDPGDTEAFF
CDR3 DNA: TGTGCCAGCAGCACGGACCCGGGGGACACTGAAGCTTTCTTT

clone size: many
J gene: TRBJ2-7
V gene: TRBV4-1
D gene: NA
CDR3 protein: CASSQGPSYEQYF
CDR3 DNA: TGCGCCAGCAGCCAAGGCCCGTCCTACGAGCAGTACTTC

clone size: NA
J gene: TRBJ1-2
V gene: TRBV5-1
D gene: NA
CDR3 protein: CASSLAGKIYGYTF
CDR3 DNA: TGCGCCAGCAGCTTGGCCGGGAAGATCTATGGCTACACCTTC

clone size: NA
J gene: TRBJ2-7
V gene: TRBV4-3
D gene: TRBD2
CDR3 protein: CASSQEERDLRTYEQYF
CDR3 DNA: TGCGCCAGCAGCCAAGAAGAGCGGGACCTACGAACCTACGAGCAGTACTTC

clone size: few
J gene: TRBJ2-5
V gene: TRBV5-4
D gene: TRBD2
CDR3 protein: CASSRQSSGSLETQYF
CDR3 DNA: TGTGCCAGCAGCCGACAGTCTAGCGGGAGTTTAGAGACCCAGTACTTC

clone size: NA
J gene: TRBJ2-7
V gene: TRBV12-3/TRBV12-4
D gene: NA
CDR3 protein: CASSKLSYEQYF
CDR3 DNA: TGTGCCAGCAGTAAACTCTCCTACGAGCAGTACTTC

clone size: many
J gene: TRBJ1-2
V gene: TRBV12-3/TRBV12-4
D gene: TRBD1
CDR3 protein: CASSPNQGVGYTF
CDR3 DNA: TGTGCCAGCAGTCCTAATCAGGGGGTGGGCTACACCTTC

clone size: NA
J gene: TRBJ2-3
V gene: TRBV20-1
D gene: TRBD1
CDR3 protein: CSATGQGKADTQYF
CDR3 DNA: TGCAGTGCTACGGGACAGGGGAAGGCAGATACGCAGTATTTT

clone size: NA
J gene: TRBJ2-5
V gene: TRBV2
D gene: NA
CDR3 protein: CASTGRRGETQYF
CDR3 DNA: TGTGCCAGCACGGGTAGGAGAGGAGAGACCCAGTACTTC

clone size: many
J gene: TRBJ2-3
V gene: TRBV5-1
D gene: NA
CDR3 protein: CASSSRGGSTDTQYF
CDR3 DNA: TGCGCCAGCAGCTCCAGGGGGGGAAGCACAGATACGCAGTATTTT